Presented here are 4 T cell receptor beta chains from one specimen sequenced in a study of blood T cell repertoires in COVID-19. Method: immunoSEQ multiplex PCR; TCRdb's copy keeps in-frame clones and lacks some. Of some 14,000 clones in the sample, around 85% are singletons; the top ten hold about 18%. The sample taken for sequencing was peripheral blood. These TCRs come from a human donor with active COVID-19. The donor label of this sample is uncertain.

Only one count was recorded for this clone. The chain joins TRBV5-1 to TRBJ1-2; TRBD1 matches at 7 bases. Looked up from germline, CDR1 is SGHRS and CDR2 is YFSETQ. There are 14 residues in the CDR3. V was clipped by 2 bases and J by 4 bases; unmatched bases: 5. The DNA of the CDR3 is TGCGCCAGCAGCTTAAGACAGGGTTTCTATGGCTACACCTTC. It specifies CASSLRQGFYGYTF. The entire variable domain, with the rest obtained from reference TRBV5-1 and TRBJ1-2, is as follows: KAGVTQTPRYLIKTRGQQVTLSCSPISGHRSVSWYQQTPGQGLQFLFEYFSETQRNKGNFPGRFSGRQFSNSRSEMNVSTLELGDSALYLCASSLRQGFYGYTFGSGTRLTVV.

The genes are TRBV5-1 and TRBJ2-5, with 11 bases aligning to TRBD1. Germline CDR1 is SGHRS and CDR2 is YFSETQ. The CDR3 is made up of 15 amino acids. Losses at the gene ends were 4 bases for V and 3 bases for J; bases not matched to a gene: 5. This CDR3 is CASSHGTGGKETQYF. The CDR3 nucleotides read TGCGCCAGCAGCCATGGGACAGGGGGAAAAGAGACCCAGTACTTC.

This chain uses TRBV2 with TRBJ1-5; no firm D call. Germline V gene lookup returns CDR1 SNHLY and CDR2 FYNNEI. There are 16 residues in the CDR3. Trimming left V 4 bases short and J 3 bases short, with 16 bases between. The CDR3 loop reads CASSGVRSIDNQPQHF. CDR3 coding DNA: TGTGCCAGCAGTGGGGTCAGGTCGATAGACAATCAGCCCCAGCATTTT.

A remark on this clone: Relative to the germline gene, one junction end is altered; a read error may explain this. The V gene is TRBV5-1, the J gene TRBJ1-1; 10 bases are a match to TRBD1. Germline CDR1 reads SGHRS; CDR2 reads YFSETQ. This CDR3 comprises 16 residues. CDR3 sequence reads: CASSFQDRGRNPEAFF. CDR3 DNA: TGCGCCAGCAGCTTTCAAGACAGGGGGCGGAACCCTGAAGCTTTCTTT. The whole variable domain, filled in from reference TRBV5-1 and TRBJ1-1, reads KAGVTQTPRYLIKTRGQQVTLSCSPISGHRSVSWYQQTPGQGLQFLFEYFSETQRNKGNFPGRFSGRQFSNSRSEMNVSTLELGDSALYLCASSFQDRGRNPEAFFGQGTRLTVV.